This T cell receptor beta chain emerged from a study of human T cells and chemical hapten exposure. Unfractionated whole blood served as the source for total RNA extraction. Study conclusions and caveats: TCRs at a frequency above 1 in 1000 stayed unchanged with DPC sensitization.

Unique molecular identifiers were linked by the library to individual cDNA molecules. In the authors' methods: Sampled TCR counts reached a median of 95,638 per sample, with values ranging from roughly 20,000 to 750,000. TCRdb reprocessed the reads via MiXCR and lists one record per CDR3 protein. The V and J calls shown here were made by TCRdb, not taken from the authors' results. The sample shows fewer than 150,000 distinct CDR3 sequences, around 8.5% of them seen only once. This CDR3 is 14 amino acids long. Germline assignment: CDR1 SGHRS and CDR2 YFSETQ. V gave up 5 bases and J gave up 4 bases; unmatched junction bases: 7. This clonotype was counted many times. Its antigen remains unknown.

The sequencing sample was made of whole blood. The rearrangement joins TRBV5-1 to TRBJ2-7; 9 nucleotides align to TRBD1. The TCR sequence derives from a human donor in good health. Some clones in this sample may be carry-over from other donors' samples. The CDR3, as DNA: TGCGCCAGCAGAGGAACAGGGGGCGTTTACGAGCAGTACTTC. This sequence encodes CASRGTGGVYEQYF.